A single sample is the source of the 6 T cell receptor beta chains below, sequenced in a study of blood T cells in healthy people across ages. The use of a sample-barcoded 5' primer and a J-beta primer mix characterized a second PCR of roughly 7 to 11 cycles. TCRdb reprocessed the 5' RACE reads with MiXCR, giving one entry per CDR3 protein. This sample carries over 950,000 distinct CDR3 sequences, roughly 51% of them seen once, and the ten largest clones take about a fifth. The sequencing sample was made of blood. All receptors derive from a woman between 55 and 75 years old in good health.

The chain recombines TRBV7-9 with TRBJ2-1, with D possibly TRBD1 on 6 matching bases. The CDR3 is made up of 13 amino acids. Trimming took off 10 bases at V and 7 bases at J, with 17 bases between the two ends. CDR1 and CDR2 from the germline V gene are SEHNR and FQNEAQ (reference sequence). CDR3 nucleotides: TGTGCCATCCCGACAGGCCGGCGGAATGAGCAGTTCTTC. This gives the protein CAIPTGRRNEQFF.

The genes are TRBV3-1 and TRBJ1-1; 8 nucleotides line up with TRBD1. Trimming cost V 0 bases and J 1 base; bases outside gene matches: 7. The CDR3 consists of 17 residues. Germline assignment: CDR1 LGHDT and CDR2 YNNKEL (reference sequence). This CDR3 is CASSQDLGRGRNTEAFF. Written as DNA, the CDR3 is TGTGCCAGCAGCCAAGATCTTGGCAGGGGGCGGAACACTGAAGCTTTCTTT.

The V gene is TRBV7-8, the J gene TRBJ2-3, with D perhaps assigned TRBD1 or TRBD2 (5 bases each). The V end lost 2 bases, the J end lost 3 bases, and 15 bases lay between the germline ends. This CDR3 region has 16 residues. From germline, CDR1 is SGHVS and CDR2 FQNEAQ. The CDR3: CASSLNPRWGTDTQYF. CDR3 DNA sequence: TGTGCCAGCAGCTTAAACCCACGTTGGGGGACAGATACGCAGTATTTT.

Ten or more counts support this clonotype. In DNA, the CDR3 is TGTGCCAGCAGCTTAGACAGGGGGATATCCTACGAGCAGTACTTC. It encodes CASSLDRGISYEQYF. The V call is TRBV7-9, the J call TRBJ2-7, with 8 nucleotides matching TRBD1. The CDR3 consists of 15 residues. Trimming cost V 1 base and J 1 base; bases outside gene matches: 3. Germline values: CDR1 SEHNR, CDR2 FQNEAQ (reference sequence).

The chain links TRBV18 to TRBJ2-5; no definite D call. The germline V and J ends were trimmed by 2 bases and 5 bases, with 9 bases remaining between them. This CDR3 spans 13 amino acids. The germline CDR1 and CDR2 sequences are KGHSH and LQKENI. As DNA, the CDR3 is TGTGCCAGCTCACCAGGGGTAATGGAGACCCAGTACTTC. Translated, it gives CASSPGVMETQYF.

This chain joins TRBV6-5 and TRBJ2-7; 13 nucleotides line up with TRBD2. Germline V gives CDR1 MNHEY, CDR2 SVGAGI. The CDR3 runs 17 residues. Trimming removed 2 bases from V and 4 bases from J; junction bases left unmatched: 8. As DNA, the CDR3 is TGTGCCAGCAGTTACAAATATGGACTAGCGGGAGCTTACGAGCAGTACTTC. Translated: CASSYKYGLAGAYEQYF.